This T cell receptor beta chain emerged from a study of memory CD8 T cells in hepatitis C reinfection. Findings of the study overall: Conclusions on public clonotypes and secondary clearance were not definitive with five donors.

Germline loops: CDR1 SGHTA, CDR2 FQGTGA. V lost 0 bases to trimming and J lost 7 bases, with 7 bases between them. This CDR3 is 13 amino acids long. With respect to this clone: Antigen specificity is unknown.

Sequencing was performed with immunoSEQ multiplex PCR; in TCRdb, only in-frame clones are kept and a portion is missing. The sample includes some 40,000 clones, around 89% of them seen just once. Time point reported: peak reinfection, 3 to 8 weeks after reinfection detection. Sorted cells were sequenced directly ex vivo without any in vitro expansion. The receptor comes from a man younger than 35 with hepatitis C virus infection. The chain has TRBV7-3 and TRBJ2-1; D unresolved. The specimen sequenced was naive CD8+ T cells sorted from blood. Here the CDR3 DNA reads TGTGCCAGCAGCTTAACATTCGGGAATGAGCAGTTCTTC. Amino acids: CASSLTFGNEQFF.